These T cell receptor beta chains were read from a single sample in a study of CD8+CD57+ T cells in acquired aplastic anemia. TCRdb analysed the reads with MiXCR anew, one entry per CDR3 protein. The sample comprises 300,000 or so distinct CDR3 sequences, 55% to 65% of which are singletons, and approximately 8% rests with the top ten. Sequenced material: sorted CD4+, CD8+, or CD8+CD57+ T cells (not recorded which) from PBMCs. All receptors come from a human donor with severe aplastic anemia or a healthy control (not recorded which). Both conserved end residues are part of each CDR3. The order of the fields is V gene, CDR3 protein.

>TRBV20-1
CSAREGIQETQYF
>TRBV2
CASTTDRSLGGEQFF
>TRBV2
CASSVGTSGGRETQYF
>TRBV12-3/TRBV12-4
CASRRGVDIQYF
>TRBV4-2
CASSQVAGEDTQYF
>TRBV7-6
CASSSARADEQYF
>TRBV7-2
CASSLALGGGGYTF
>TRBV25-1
CASSSGGAKGTEAFF
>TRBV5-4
CASSLSGVDEQYF
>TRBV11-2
CASSPRGRVGTGELFF
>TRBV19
CASIPPRGRAFF
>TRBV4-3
CASSQDRDSANYGYTF
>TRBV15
CATSRASREKLFF
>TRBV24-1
CATSGGAGTGELFF
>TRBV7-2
CASSFDRGGSPLHF
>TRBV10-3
CAISDSQGEIDTQYF
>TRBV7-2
CASKGTSGGDEQLF
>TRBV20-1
CSASTGTEAFF
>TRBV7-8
CASSYGTATGELFF
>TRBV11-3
CASSLGLTSTDTQYF
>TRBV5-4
CASRPDRGRGNTIYF
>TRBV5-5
CASSLAGADYEQYF
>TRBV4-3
CASSPRLAGGNTDTQYF
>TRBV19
CASSIGGGVTEAFF
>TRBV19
CATLRTGAYGYTF
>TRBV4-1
CASSQASGYQETQYF
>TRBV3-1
CASSHGRGIQPQHF
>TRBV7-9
CASSLVKTVKGSNEQYF
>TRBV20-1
CSARRGQAAEQYF
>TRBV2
CASSDLRGYETQYF
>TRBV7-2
CASRWQGTYEQYF
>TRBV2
CANRDSREKLFF
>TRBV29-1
CSVEGQGRYTEAFF
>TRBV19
CASSIGSTSGANVLTF
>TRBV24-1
CATSDPRQGATGELFF
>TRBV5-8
CASSLASGVGTEAFF
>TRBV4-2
CASSSTVGNGADVLTF
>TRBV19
CASTVTGRGYTF
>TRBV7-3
CASSTTRGTEAFF
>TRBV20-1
CSARVPDRAGNSIYF
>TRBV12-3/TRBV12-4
CASSPGGSLGSYNEQFF
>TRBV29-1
CSGRTGSGEQYF
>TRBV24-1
CATSGTGRLGNEQFF
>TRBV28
CASSLGRVLGAFF
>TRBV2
CASKGDQSYEQYF
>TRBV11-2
CASSSEGTPQSYGYTF
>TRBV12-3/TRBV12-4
CASGGSYSYEQYF
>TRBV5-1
CASSLDEGRSGNTIYF
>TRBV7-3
CASRGGASFF
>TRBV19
CASSAKSRGTKGPYTF
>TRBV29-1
CSVVPAGRETQYF